This T cell receptor beta chain was sequenced for a study of T-cell memory formation after mild COVID-19. Study-level information: TCR clustering was largely donor specific.

The CDR3 sequence is 15 residues long. Germline CDR1 is SGDLS and CDR2 is YYNGEE. Trimming removed 4 bases from V and 3 bases from J, with 17 bases in between. Sample barcodes and UMIs were carried by the TCR alpha and TCR beta cDNA libraries that 5'RACE generated with constant-segment primers. TCRdb called the 5' RACE reads again in MiXCR, with one record for every CDR3 protein. The table includes 400,000 to 500,000 distinct CDR3 sequences, 20% to 30% detected once. The sequence was obtained from an adult woman who had mild COVID-19 (a few samples of this study predate the infection). Cell type and time point are not known. V usage is TRBV9 and J usage is TRBJ2-7; perhaps TRBD2 as D (6 bases). Sequencing was performed on PBMCs or a T cell subset sorted from them (not recorded which). The CDR3 is CASSPHSGVNYEQYF. For the CDR3, the DNA is TGTGCCAGCAGCCCGCATAGCGGAGTAAACTACGAGCAGTACTTC.